This entry describes one TCR beta chain. These data belong to a study of CD8+ T cells in alopecia areata. About the study: For treated patients, severity scores reflected the percentage of scalp area affected.

Extracted RNA was reverse transcribed, and the resulting cDNA served as sequencing template. The protocol was immunoSEQ multiplex PCR, while the TCRdb copy is restricted to in-frame clones and leaves out a portion. The sample shows some 220,000 clones, about 50% of them seen only once. V lost 0 bases to trimming and J lost 1 base, with 7 bases between them. The CDR3 has 15 residues. Per the germline V gene, CDR1 is SGDLS and CDR2 is YYNGEE. As for treatment: oral pan-JAK inhibitor, 5-10 mg twice daily. This material consisted of CD4+ T cells sorted from blood, taken at week 4, from a patient treated with tofacitinib. This receptor was identified in a human donor with alopecia areata. This chain connects TRBV9 to TRBJ1-4; D is ambiguous. Written as DNA, the CDR3 is TGTGCCAGCAGCGTAGGGGTGGGAACTAATGAAAAACTGTTTTTT. This sequence encodes CASSVGVGTNEKLFF.